Below are 23 T cell receptor beta chains sequenced from a single sample in a study of T cell clones after liver transplantation (dated by TCRdb to between 2018 and 2021). Libraries came from the immunoSEQ multiplex PCR assay. Sourced from immuneACCESS, this table was stored by TCRdb with only in-frame sequences that have V and J called. A share of the clones is absent; for the studies checked, an unresolved V gene accounts for under half, and the remainder has no known explanation. The sample table shows nearly 45,000 clones, and roughly 86% are seen once. The ten largest make up 2% to 2.5% of the sample. The sequences come from CD4+ T cells from blood, collected 24 months after liver transplant. The receptors stem from a human patient who received a liver transplant. Donor T cells from the graft may be present among the T cells after a transplant.

The chain is built from TRBV10-3 and TRBJ1-3; D unclear. V lost 1 base and J 4 bases, leaving 2 bases between the germline ends. There are 12 residues in the CDR3. Per germline, CDR1 ENHRY and CDR2 SYGVKD. CDR3 sequence (DNA): TGTGCCATCAGTGAGTGGGGAAACACCATATATTTT. Translation gives CAISEWGNTIYF.

V is TRBV4-2 and J is TRBJ2-7, with a possible D match to TRBD2 (7 bases). This CDR3 region has 16 residues. V lost 1 base, J lost 2 bases, and 15 bases lay in between. The germline gives CDR1 LGHNA, CDR2 YNFKEQ. The CDR3 here is CASSQGEGTPTYEQYF. As DNA, the CDR3 is TGTGCCAGCAGCCAAGGGGAGGGGACACCTACCTACGAGCAGTACTTC.

V usage is TRBV30 and J usage is TRBJ2-3; 9 nucleotides match TRBD1. Trimming cost V 1 base and J 14 bases; bases outside gene matches: 13. Germline CDR1 and CDR2: GTSNPN and SVGIG (reference sequence). The CDR3 sequence is 14 residues long. CDR3 bases: TGTGCCTGGAGTGGGGAGTTCGGACAGGGGCAGGGGTATTTT. Its translation is CAWSGEFGQGQGYF.

This chain joins TRBV11-3 and TRBJ2-7, with TRBD2 as a possible D gene (6 bases). V lost 3 bases to trimming and J lost 6 bases, with 12 bases between them. CDR1 and CDR2 from the germline V gene are SGHNT and YENEEA. The CDR3 length is 13 residues. As DNA, the CDR3 is TGTGCCAGCAGCTTGGGACTCCAACGCGAGCAGTACTTC. It specifies CASSLGLQREQYF.

Notes on this clone: The germline gene is not matched at one end of the junction; a read error may be the cause. The chain uses TRBV11-2 and TRBJ2-7, with no clear D. CDR3 size: 12 residues. Germline V gene data show CDR1 as SGHAT and CDR2 as FQNNGV. The CDR3 protein is CASSLVSDGTIF. The CDR3 coding sequence is TGTGCCAGCAGCTTAGTTTCGGACGGAACTATCTTC.

DNA of the CDR3: TGTGCCAGCAGCTTAGACGCACACAGGACTGAAGCTTTCTTT. Protein sequence: CASSLDAHRTEAFF. J is TRBJ1-1 and V is TRBV7-2; the D gene is possibly TRBD1 (5 bases). The V gene's germline CDR1 is SGHTA and CDR2 FQGNSA. CDR3 length: 14 residues. Trimming removed 1 base at V and 5 bases at J, with 11 bases between.

This chain connects TRBV7-9 to TRBJ2-1; D is undetermined. Germline-derived CDR1 and CDR2 are SEHNR and FQNEAQ (reference sequence). Between the trimmed V and J ends, which lost 2 bases and 0 bases, there was a span of 8 bases. This CDR3 comprises 15 residues. CDR3 bases: TGTGCCAGCAGCTTATCGGTCAGCTCCTACAATGAGCAGTTCTTC. Its protein product is CASSLSVSSYNEQFF. Supplemented by reference TRBV7-9 and TRBJ2-1, the full variable domain reads DTGVSQNPRHKITKRGQNVTFRCDPISEHNRLYWYRQTLGQGPEFLTYFQNEAQLEKSRLLSDRFSAERPKGSFSTLEIQRTEQGDSAMYLCASSLSVSSYNEQFFGPGTRLTVL.

This chain links TRBV5-4 with TRBJ2-5; 11 bases match TRBD2. CDR1 is SGHNT, CDR2 YYREEE, per germline (reference sequence). The V gene end was trimmed by 0 bases and the J gene end by 5 bases; junction bases not matched to a gene: 6. The CDR3 runs 16 residues. As DNA, the CDR3 is TGTGCCAGCAGCTTGGCACTAGCGGGGGATTGGGAGACCCAGTACTTC. Amino acid sequence: CASSLALAGDWETQYF.

The V gene is TRBV7-6, the J gene TRBJ2-7; 9 positions agree with TRBD2. Trimming removed 6 bases from V and 5 bases from J; junction bases left unmatched: 5. This CDR3 has 13 residues. Germline CDR1 is SGHVS and CDR2 is FNYEAQ. CDR3 DNA: TGTGCCAGCAGGTCCGGGACTAGCAACGAGCAGTACTTC. As protein: CASRSGTSNEQYF.

This chain connects TRBV30 to TRBJ1-3, with TRBD1 matching 8 bases. V lost 7 bases, J lost 2 bases, and 1 base stayed unmatched. The CDR3 consists of 12 residues. Germline V gene data show CDR1 as GTSNPN and CDR2 as SVGIG (reference sequence). CDR3 coding DNA: TGTGCCTCACAGGGGGCTGGAAACACCATATATTTT. Residues: CASQGAGNTIYF. Full variable domain (remainder filled in from reference TRBV30 and TRBJ1-3): SQTIHQWPATLVQPVGSPLSLECTVEGTSNPNLYWYRQAAGRGLQLLFYSVGIGQISSEVPQNLSASRPQDRQFILSSKKLLLSDSGFYLCASQGAGNTIYFGEGSWLTVV.

This chain connects TRBV27 to TRBJ1-5, with 7 bases matching TRBD1. The trim removed 8 bases at V and 1 base at J, leaving 14 bases unmatched. The CDR3 extends over 17 amino acids. The germline V gene encodes CDR1 MNHEY and CDR2 SMNVEV (reference sequence). CDR3 sequence reads: CASSPDRPLGSNQPQHF. The CDR3 region has the DNA TGTGCCAGCTCCCCGGACAGGCCGCTTGGGAGCAATCAGCCCCAGCATTTT.

This sequence joins TRBV5-1 and TRBJ1-1; D may be TRBD1 (5 bases). Germline CDR1 is SGHRS and CDR2 is YFSETQ. The V end lost 4 bases, the J end lost 1 base, and 14 bases lay between the germline ends. The CDR3 is made up of 15 amino acids. CDR3 protein: CASSAWDPWNTEAFF. CDR3 nucleotides: TGCGCCAGCAGCGCATGGGACCCTTGGAACACTGAAGCTTTCTTT.

This chain connects TRBV4-1 to TRBJ2-5; no clear D. Between the trimmed V and J ends, which lost 2 bases and 4 bases, there was a span of 11 bases. CDR1 and CDR2 from the germline V gene are MGHRA and YSYEKL. The CDR3 runs 14 residues. The CDR3 reads CASSQRIVGETQYF. CDR3 in DNA: TGCGCCAGCAGCCAACGGATCGTGGGAGAGACCCAGTACTTC.

The rearrangement links TRBV19 to TRBJ1-3, with no clear D. The CDR3 length is 12 residues. The germline V gene encodes CDR1 LNHDA and CDR2 SQIVND (reference sequence). V lost 5 bases, J lost 5 bases, and 7 bases lay in between. CDR3 bases: TGTGCCAGTAGTCCTCGGAGAAACACCATATATTTT. Protein sequence: CASSPRRNTIYF. The whole variable domain, remainder taken from reference TRBV19 and TRBJ1-3, is DGGITQSPKYLFRKEGQNVTLSCEQNLNHDAMYWYRQDPGQGLRLIYYSQIVNDFQKGDIAEGYSVSREKKESFPLTVTSAQKNPTAFYLCASSPRRNTIYFGEGSWLTVV.

A single count supports this clone. This chain links TRBV10-3 with TRBJ2-3; 8 bases are shared with TRBD1. The CDR3 is 16 amino acids. CDR1 is ENHRY, CDR2 SYGVKD, per germline. V lost 7 bases to trimming and J lost 3 bases; unmatched junction nucleotides: 12. Here the CDR3 reads CAINEDRGKVTDTQYF. In DNA form, the CDR3 reads TGTGCCATCAACGAAGACAGGGGCAAAGTAACAGATACGCAGTATTTT.

The chain joins TRBV11-2 to TRBJ2-7; 8 bases match TRBD1. This CDR3 is 17 amino acids long. Trimming cost V 1 base and J 0 bases; bases outside gene matches: 8. Germline loops: CDR1 SGHAT, CDR2 FQNNGV. The CDR3 DNA reads as TGTGCCAGCAGCTTAGGGGCAGGGGGCGGAAACTCCTACGAGCAGTACTTC. This translates into CASSLGAGGGNSYEQYF.

V usage is TRBV6-5 and J usage is TRBJ2-2; TRBD2 matches at 10 bases. Germline V lookup: CDR1 MNHEY, CDR2 SVGAGI. The CDR3 covers 15 residues. After removal of 2 bases from V and 6 bases from J, the junction contained 3 bases not matched to a gene. DNA of the CDR3: TGTGCCAGCAGTTACCTTAGCGGGGGGCCCGGGGAGCTGTTTTTT. Amino acids: CASSYLSGGPGELFF.

This chain connects TRBV6-6 to TRBJ2-1; 8 bases line up with TRBD1. CDR1 is MNHNY, CDR2 SVGAGI, per germline (reference sequence). The junction had 5 bases not matched to a gene; V was cut back by 9 bases and J by 4 bases. There are 13 residues in the CDR3. CDR3: CASGTGLYNEQFF. The CDR3 DNA reads TGTGCCAGTGGGACAGGCCTTTACAATGAGCAGTTCTTC.

The V gene is TRBV6-1, the J gene TRBJ2-5, with D perhaps TRBD2 (6 bases). Trimming took off 1 base at V and 7 bases at J, with 10 bases between the two ends. The CDR3 runs 13 residues. CDR1 is MNHNS and CDR2 is SASEGT in the germline V gene. This CDR3 reads CASSEGRGRTQYF. CDR3 nucleotide sequence: TGTGCCAGCAGTGAAGGGAGGGGCCGGACCCAGTACTTC.

The V call is TRBV5-1, the J call TRBJ2-3, with D tentatively TRBD1 (5 bases). Between the trimmed V and J ends, which lost 5 bases and 0 bases, there was a span of 10 bases. The germline gives CDR1 SGHRS, CDR2 YFSETQ. This CDR3 is 14 amino acids long. CDR3 loop: CASRTDSSTDTQYF. The DNA of the CDR3 is TGCGCCAGCAGGACTGACAGCAGCACAGATACGCAGTATTTT. The whole variable domain, remainder taken from reference TRBV5-1 and TRBJ2-3, is KAGVTQTPRYLIKTRGQQVTLSCSPISGHRSVSWYQQTPGQGLQFLFEYFSETQRNKGNFPGRFSGRQFSNSRSEMNVSTLELGDSALYLCASRTDSSTDTQYFGPGTRLTVL.

This chain connects TRBV28 to TRBJ2-3; D possibly corresponds to TRBD2 (5 bases). V lost 2 bases, J lost 1 base, and 10 bases lay in between. Germline V gene lookup returns CDR1 MDHEN and CDR2 SYDVKM. The length of the CDR3 is 15 residues. CDR3 loop: CASSLGGSGTDTQYF. The DNA for the CDR3 is TGTGCCAGCAGTTTAGGCGGGTCAGGCACAGATACGCAGTATTTT.

This clone was seen only once. The chain has TRBV6-5 and TRBJ2-4; D not certain. V lost 6 bases, J lost 8 bases, and 14 bases lay in between. The CDR3 is made up of 13 amino acids. CDR1 and CDR2 from the germline V gene are MNHEY and SVGAGI. CDR3 nucleotides: TGTGCCAGCAGGGGCAATAATGGGGACATTCAGTACTTC. The encoded protein is CASRGNNGDIQYF.

The gene calls are TRBV28 and TRBJ1-5; 8 bases are shared with TRBD1. Trimming cost V 2 bases and J 7 bases; bases outside gene matches: 7. Germline CDR1 is MDHEN and CDR2 is SYDVKM. The CDR3 covers 15 residues. The CDR3 sequence is CASSLPRGLGQPQHF. CDR3 nucleotides: TGTGCCAGCAGTTTACCCAGGGGGCTCGGGCAGCCCCAGCATTTT.